This T cell receptor (beta chain) was observed in a study of T cell changes during pregnancy in multiple sclerosis. The table came from immunoSEQ multiplex PCR; TCRdb's copy has only in-frame clones and leaves some out. The sample yields about 93,000 clones, roughly 92% seen once. The CDR3 sequence is 17 residues long. CDR1 is SGHDN, CDR2 FVKESK, per germline. V was trimmed by 0 bases and J by 2 bases, leaving 17 bases between them. The origin of this receptor is a female donor with multiple sclerosis, enrolled in a pregnancy study. The chain recombines TRBV14 with TRBJ2-7, with D maybe TRBD2 (5 bases). The sample consisted of peripheral blood, taken after pregnancy. DNA for the CDR3: TGTGCCAGCAGCCAAGAAAGTTGGTTAGCCGGGACCTACGAGCAGTACTTC. It encodes CASSQESWLAGTYEQYF.